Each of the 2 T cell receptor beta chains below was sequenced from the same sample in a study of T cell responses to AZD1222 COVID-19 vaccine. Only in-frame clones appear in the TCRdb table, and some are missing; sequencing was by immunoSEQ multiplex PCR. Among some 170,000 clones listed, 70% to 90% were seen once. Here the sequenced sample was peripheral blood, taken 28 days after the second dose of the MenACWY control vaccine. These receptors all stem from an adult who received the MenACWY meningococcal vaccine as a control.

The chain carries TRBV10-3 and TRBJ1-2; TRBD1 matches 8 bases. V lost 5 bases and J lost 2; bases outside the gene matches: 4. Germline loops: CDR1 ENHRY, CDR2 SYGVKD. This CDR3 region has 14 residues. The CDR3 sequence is CAISTRTGNYGYTF. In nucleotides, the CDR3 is TGTGCCATCAGTACTCGGACAGGGAACTATGGCTACACCTTC.

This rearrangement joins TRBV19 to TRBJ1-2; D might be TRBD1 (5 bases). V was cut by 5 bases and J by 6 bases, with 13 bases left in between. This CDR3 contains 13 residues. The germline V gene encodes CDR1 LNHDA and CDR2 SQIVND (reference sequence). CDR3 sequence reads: CASSFRGADGYTF. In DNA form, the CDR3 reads TGTGCCAGTAGTTTTCGAGGGGCGGATGGCTACACCTTC.